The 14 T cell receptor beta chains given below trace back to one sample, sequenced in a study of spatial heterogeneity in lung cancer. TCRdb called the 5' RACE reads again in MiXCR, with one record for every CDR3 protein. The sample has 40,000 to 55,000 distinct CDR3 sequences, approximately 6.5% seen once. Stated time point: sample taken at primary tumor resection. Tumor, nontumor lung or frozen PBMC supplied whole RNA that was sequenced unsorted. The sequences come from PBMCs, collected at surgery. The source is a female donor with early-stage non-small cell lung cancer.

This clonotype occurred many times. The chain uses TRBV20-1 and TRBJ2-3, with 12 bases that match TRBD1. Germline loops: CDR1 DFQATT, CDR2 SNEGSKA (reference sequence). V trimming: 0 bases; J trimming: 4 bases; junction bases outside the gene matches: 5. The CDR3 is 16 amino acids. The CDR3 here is CSARDQGQGAADTQYF. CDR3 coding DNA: TGCAGTGCTAGAGATCAGGGACAGGGGGCAGCAGATACGCAGTATTTT.

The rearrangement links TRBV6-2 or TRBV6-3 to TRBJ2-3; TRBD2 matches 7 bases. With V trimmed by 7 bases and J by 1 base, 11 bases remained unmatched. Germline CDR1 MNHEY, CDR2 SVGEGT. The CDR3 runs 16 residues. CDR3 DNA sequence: TGTGCCAGCACCCCTAATACTGCGGGGGGCACAGATACGCAGTATTTT. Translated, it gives CASTPNTAGGTDTQYF.

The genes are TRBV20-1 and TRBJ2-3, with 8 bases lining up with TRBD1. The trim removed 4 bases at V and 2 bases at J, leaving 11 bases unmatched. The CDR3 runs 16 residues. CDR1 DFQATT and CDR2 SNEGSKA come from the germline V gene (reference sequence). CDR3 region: CSAMRRRTGLTDTQYF. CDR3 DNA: TGCAGTGCTATGCGTCGGCGGACAGGGCTCACAGATACGCAGTATTTT.

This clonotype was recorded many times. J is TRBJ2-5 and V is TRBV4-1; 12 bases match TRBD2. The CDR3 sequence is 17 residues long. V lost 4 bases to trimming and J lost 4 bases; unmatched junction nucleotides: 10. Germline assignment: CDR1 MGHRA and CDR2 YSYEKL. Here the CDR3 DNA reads TGCGCCAGCAGCCCGAGGCCTAGCGGGGGGGCAGGAGAGACCCAGTACTTC. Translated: CASSPRPSGGAGETQYF.

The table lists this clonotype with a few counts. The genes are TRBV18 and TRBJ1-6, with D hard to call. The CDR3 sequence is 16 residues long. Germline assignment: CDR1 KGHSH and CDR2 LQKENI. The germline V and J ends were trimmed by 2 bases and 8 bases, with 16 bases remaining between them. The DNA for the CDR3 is TGTGCCAGCTCACCAACACCGTCGGGGAAAGATTCACCCCTCCACTTT. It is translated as CASSPTPSGKDSPLHF. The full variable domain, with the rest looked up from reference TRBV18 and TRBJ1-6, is NAGVMQNPRHLVRRRGQEARLRCSPMKGHSHVYWYRQLPEEGLKFMVYLQKENIIDESGMPKERFSAEFPKEGPSILRIQQVVRGDSAAYFCASSPTPSGKDSPLHFGNGTRLTVT.

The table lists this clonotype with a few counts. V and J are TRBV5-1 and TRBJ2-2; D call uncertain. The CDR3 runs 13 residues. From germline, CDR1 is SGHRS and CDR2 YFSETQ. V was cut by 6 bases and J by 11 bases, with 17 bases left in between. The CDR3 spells CASTATVQAELFF. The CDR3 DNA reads TGCGCCAGCACCGCGACCGTGCAGGCAGAGCTGTTTTTT.

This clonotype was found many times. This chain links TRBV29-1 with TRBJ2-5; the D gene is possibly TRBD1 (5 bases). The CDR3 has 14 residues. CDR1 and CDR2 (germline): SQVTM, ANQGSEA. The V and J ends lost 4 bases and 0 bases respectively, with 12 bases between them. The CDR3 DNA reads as TGCAGCGTTGGGGGCAGTCCGAACCAAGAGACCCAGTACTTC. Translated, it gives CSVGGSPNQETQYF. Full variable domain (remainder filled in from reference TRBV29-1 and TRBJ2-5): SAVISQKPSRDICQRGTSLTIQCQVDSQVTMMFWYRQQPGQSLTLIATANQGSEATYESGFVIDKFPISRPNLTFSTLTVSNMSPEDSSIYLCSVGGSPNQETQYFGPGTRLLVL.

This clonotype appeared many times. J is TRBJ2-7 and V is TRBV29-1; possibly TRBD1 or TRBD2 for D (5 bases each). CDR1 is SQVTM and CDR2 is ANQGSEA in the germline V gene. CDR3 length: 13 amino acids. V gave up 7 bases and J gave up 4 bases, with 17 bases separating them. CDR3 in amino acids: CSAQEDIAYEQYF. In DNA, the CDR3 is TGCAGCGCCCAGGAGGACATCGCATACGAGCAGTACTTC.

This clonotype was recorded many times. CDR3 nucleotides: TGTGCCATAGCACCGGGACAGTCGAACACTGAAGCTTTCTTT. Protein: CAIAPGQSNTEAFF. The chain recombines TRBV10-3 with TRBJ1-1; 7 bases are shared with TRBD1. This CDR3 is built from 14 residues. V was pared by 9 bases and J by 1 base, with 8 bases of the junction left unmatched. CDR1 is ENHRY and CDR2 is SYGVKD in the germline V gene.

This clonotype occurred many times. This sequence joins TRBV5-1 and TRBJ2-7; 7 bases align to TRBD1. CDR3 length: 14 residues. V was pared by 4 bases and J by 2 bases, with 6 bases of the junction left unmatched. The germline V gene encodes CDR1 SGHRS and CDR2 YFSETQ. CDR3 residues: CASSQRQGPYEQYF. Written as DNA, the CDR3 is TGCGCCAGCAGCCAAAGACAGGGCCCCTACGAGCAGTACTTC.

The CDR3 sequence: CATSRTGVTDTQYF. The CDR3 DNA sequence: TGTGCCACCAGCAGAACAGGGGTTACAGATACGCAGTATTTT. V usage is TRBV15 and J usage is TRBJ2-3; 7 positions agree with TRBD1. The CDR3 consists of 14 residues. Germline trimming cut 2 bases from V and 3 bases from J; bases unmatched to any gene: 2. The germline V gene has CDR1 LNHNV and CDR2 YYDKDF (reference sequence).

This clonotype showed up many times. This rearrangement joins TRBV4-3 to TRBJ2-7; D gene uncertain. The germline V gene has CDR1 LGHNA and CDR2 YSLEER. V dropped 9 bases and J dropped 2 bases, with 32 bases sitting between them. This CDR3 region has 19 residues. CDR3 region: CASPHQRGIISPTPYEQYF. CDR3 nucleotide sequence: TGCGCCAGTCCTCACCAACGTGGTATCATAAGCCCAACTCCCTACGAGCAGTACTTC.

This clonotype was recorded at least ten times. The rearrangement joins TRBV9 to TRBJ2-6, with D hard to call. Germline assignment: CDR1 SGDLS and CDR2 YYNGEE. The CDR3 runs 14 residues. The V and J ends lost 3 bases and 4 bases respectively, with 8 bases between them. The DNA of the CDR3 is TGTGCCAGCAGCGCGCAGTACGGGGCCAACGTCCTGACTTTC. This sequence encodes CASSAQYGANVLTF.

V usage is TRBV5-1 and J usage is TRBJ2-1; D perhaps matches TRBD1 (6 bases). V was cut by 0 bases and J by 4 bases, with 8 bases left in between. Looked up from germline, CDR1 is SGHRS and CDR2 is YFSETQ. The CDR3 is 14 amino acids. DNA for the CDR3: TGCGCCAGCAGCTTGGGGGGGCTATACAATGAGCAGTTCTTC. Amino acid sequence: CASSLGGLYNEQFF.